A selection of T cell receptor beta chains follows, all from one sample in a study of cytomegalovirus exposure and HLA in healthy donors. Measured with immunoSEQ multiplex PCR; TCRdb has only the in-frame clones, and not every one. The sample lists around 96,000 clones; about 76% were seen once. Source material: PBMCs. Every receptor here comes from a man aged 25 to 40 in good health and CMV-seropositive. Each CDR3 is given with its conserved first and last residue. The D gene is left open where the match is weak. Part of the rows lack a size; the others show once, few, many or a class for expanded clones.

TRBV6-5	NA	TRBD2	TRBJ2-3	TGTGCCAGCAGTTACCGAAGGACTAGTGTGGCAGATACGCAGTATTTT	CASSYRRTSVADTQYF
TRBV30	NA	NA	TRBJ1-5	TGTGCCTGGAGTCCGGGGTATAGCAATCAGCCCCAGCATTTT	CAWSPGYSNQPQHF
TRBV30	once	NA	TRBJ1-5	TGTGCCTGGAGTGTACGAGGCAATCAGCCCCAGCATTTT	CAWSVRGNQPQHF
TRBV5-1	NA	TRBD1	TRBJ1-3	TGCGCCAGCAGCTATACAGGGGCTGGAAACACCATATATTTT	CASSYTGAGNTIYF
TRBV11-2	NA	NA	TRBJ2-3	TGTGCCAGCAGGCCACAGGGATCGGTAATAGATACGCAGTATTTT	CASRPQGSVIDTQYF
TRBV5-6	NA	TRBD1	TRBJ1-1	TGTGCCAGCAGCTTGGGGACAGGGGCAATGAACACTGAAGCTTTCTTT	CASSLGTGAMNTEAFF
TRBV11-3	NA	TRBD1	TRBJ2-1	TGTGCCAGCAGCTTACGACAGGGCTACAATGAGCAGTTCTTC	CASSLRQGYNEQFF
TRBV10-3	NA	NA	TRBJ2-7	TGTGCCATCAGTAACGCCGCAGGGGCCTACGAGCAGTACTTC	CAISNAAGAYEQYF
TRBV5-1	few	TRBD1	TRBJ1-4	TGCGCCAGCAGCCCGGGACAGGGTGGGTCTAATGAAAAACTGTTTTTT	CASSPGQGGSNEKLFF
TRBV7-9	NA	NA	TRBJ2-7	TGTGCCAGCAGGGGCCAGGGCTACGAGCAGTACTTC	CASRGQGYEQYF
TRBV2	medium-sized	TRBD2	TRBJ2-1	TGTGCCAGCAGACGCGGGGGAAGCTCCTACAATGAGCAGTTCTTC	CASRRGGSSYNEQFF
TRBV29-1	once	TRBD1	TRBJ2-7	TGCAGCGTCCAAAAGGACAGGGGGATCGAGCAGTACTTC	CSVQKDRGIEQYF
TRBV28	few	NA	TRBJ2-1	TGTGCCAGCAGCAACCGGGAGCCTAACAATGAGCAGTTCTTC	CASSNREPNNEQFF
TRBV7-8	NA	NA	TRBJ1-1	TGTGCCAGCAGCTTAGGGAGGTACGGGGTGAACACTGAAGCTTTCTTT	CASSLGRYGVNTEAFF
TRBV5-1	once	NA	TRBJ1-5	TGCGCCAGCAGCTTGGGGGCAGGGGAGATTGGTAGCAATCAGCCCCAGCATTTT	CASSLGAGEIGSNQPQHF
TRBV6-6	once	TRBD2	TRBJ2-3	TGTGCCAGCAGCCGTCGGGGCGGGGGGAGCACAGATACGCAGTATTTT	CASSRRGGGSTDTQYF
TRBV5-5	NA	TRBD1	TRBJ2-7	TGTGCCAGCAGCTTGCTTAAGGGGGCTACCTACGAGCAGTACTTC	CASSLLKGATYEQYF
TRBV30	NA	NA	TRBJ1-1	TGTGCCTGGAGAAGAGGGAGGGTCAGGAACACTGAAGCTTTCTTT	CAWRRGRVRNTEAFF
TRBV7-8	NA	TRBD1	TRBJ2-3	TGTGCCAGCAGCTTATTCTCAGGGGGCGGTACAGATACGCAGTATTTT	CASSLFSGGGTDTQYF
TRBV2	NA	NA	TRBJ2-2	TGTGCCAGCATTAGAAAAGGGGGACAAGGCACCGGGGAGCTGTTTTTT	CASIRKGGQGTGELFF
TRBV6-5	NA	NA	TRBJ2-7	TGTGCCAGCATACGAGACACCACCTACGAGCAGTACTTC	CASIRDTTYEQYF
TRBV9	NA	TRBD1	TRBJ2-3	TGTGCCAGCAGCATACAGGGGGCCCTCACAGATACGCAGTATTTT	CASSIQGALTDTQYF
TRBV19	NA	NA	TRBJ2-7	TGTGCCAGTAGTATCGAACCGAGTAGATTCTACGAGCAGTACTTC	CASSIEPSRFYEQYF
TRBV28	NA	NA	TRBJ2-2	TGTGCCAGCAGTTCGGCGGGGACAGATAACACCGGGGAGCTGTTTTTT	CASSSAGTDNTGELFF
TRBV6-5	NA	NA	TRBJ2-3	TGTGCCAGCAGAGAGGGCACCTACACAGATACGCAGTATTTT	CASREGTYTDTQYF
TRBV12-1	NA	NA	TRBJ1-2	TGTGCCAGCAGCTCCCTTCCACCTCACTCGTACTATGGCTACACCTTC	CASSSLPPHSYYGYTF
TRBV19	NA	NA	TRBJ2-3	TGTGCCAGTACCCCTTACCCGGTCGGGGACTTCCGCACAGATACGCAGTATTTT	CASTPYPVGDFRTDTQYF
TRBV19	once	NA	TRBJ2-7	TGTGCCAGTACGGGCCAGACAGACTACGAGCAGTACTTC	CASTGQTDYEQYF
TRBV13	NA	TRBD2	TRBJ2-7	TGTGCCAGCAGCGCGGGGGGGTTCGAGCAGTACTTC	CASSAGGFEQYF
TRBV18	NA	NA	TRBJ1-5	TGTGCCAGCTCACCGGACCGGGGTACTGTTCAGCCCCAGCATTTT	CASSPDRGTVQPQHF
TRBV9	NA	TRBD2	TRBJ2-1	TGTGCCAGCAGCGGGACTAGCGGGGGGGCAAATGAGCAGTTCTTC	CASSGTSGGANEQFF
TRBV6-5	few	NA	TRBJ1-1	TGTGCCAGCATTGCGGGGGGCACTGAAGCTTTCTTT	CASIAGGTEAFF
TRBV10-3	NA	NA	TRBJ2-3	TGTGCCATCAGTGAGCGGCAGGGTGACCACATCACAGATACGCAGTATTTT	CAISERQGDHITDTQYF
TRBV14	NA	NA	TRBJ2-7	TGTGCCAGCAGCCTACTGGGGCGAGACTACGAGCAGTACTTC	CASSLLGRDYEQYF
TRBV19	NA	TRBD1	TRBJ1-2	TGTGCCAGTAGTATTGGGACAGGGGGGACTTATGGCTACACCTTC	CASSIGTGGTYGYTF
TRBV5-1	NA	NA	TRBJ2-7	TGCGCCAGCAGCTTGGGCCCCCGGGACTACGAGCAGTACTTC	CASSLGPRDYEQYF
TRBV7-6	NA	TRBD2	TRBJ2-5	TGTGCCAGCAGCTTAGCCGGGACTACACCTCAAGAGACCCAGTACTTC	CASSLAGTTPQETQYF
TRBV6-1	NA	NA	TRBJ1-4	TGTGCCAGCAACTTGGACACCCTCGTTGAAAAACTGTTTTTT	CASNLDTLVEKLFF
TRBV11-2	once	TRBD2	TRBJ2-3	TGTGCCAGCAGCTTTCTAGCGGGGACAGATACGCAGTATTTT	CASSFLAGTDTQYF
TRBV11-3	NA	NA	TRBJ2-7	TGTGCCAGCAGCTTAAGGAGAGGGAGCGAGCAGTACTTC	CASSLRRGSEQYF
TRBV27	NA	TRBD1	TRBJ1-2	TGTACCAGCAGTCCCGGGACAGCTTATGGCTACACCTTC	CTSSPGTAYGYTF
TRBV29-1	NA	TRBD2	TRBJ2-5	TGCAGCGTTGAAATGACTAGCGGGGGTGAGACCCAGTACTTC	CSVEMTSGGETQYF
TRBV7-6	few	TRBD1	TRBJ1-4	TGTGCCAGCAGCGGGACAGCAACTAATGAAAAACTGTTTTTT	CASSGTATNEKLFF
TRBV7-6	many	NA	TRBJ2-7	TGTGCCAGCAGCTTAGGCAGGGGGGCGACCTACGAGCAGTACTTC	CASSLGRGATYEQYF
TRBV7-9	NA	TRBD1	TRBJ1-5	TGTGCCAGCAGCCCGGGGACAGGAGGTCCCAATCAGCCCCAGCATTTT	CASSPGTGGPNQPQHF
TRBV4-1	NA	TRBD1	TRBJ1-1	TGCGCCAGCAGCCTACGACAGGGCACTGAAGCTTTCTTT	CASSLRQGTEAFF
TRBV7-7	once	NA	TRBJ1-6	TGTGCCAGCAGCGACCGGGACATCCTTTTTAATTCACCCCTCCACTTT	CASSDRDILFNSPLHF
TRBV2	NA	TRBD1	TRBJ2-5	TGTGCCAGCAGTGTTGACAGGGCAGAGACCCAGTACTTC	CASSVDRAETQYF
TRBV7-2	NA	NA	TRBJ2-7	TGTGCCAGCAGCTTAGCAGGGGGATGGGGTAGAGGCGCCTACGAGCAGTACTTC	CASSLAGGWGRGAYEQYF
TRBV9	NA	TRBD1	TRBJ1-2	TGTGCCAGTTGTCCCGGGGACAGAGGCTATGGCCACACCTTC	CASCPGDRGYGHTF
TRBV11-2	NA	NA	TRBJ2-7	TGTGCCAGCAGCTTAAACTCACAGGGTTACGAGCAGTACTTC	CASSLNSQGYEQYF
TRBV28	NA	TRBD1	TRBJ2-7	TGTGCCAGCAGTTTCGGTGGGAGGGTCGGGACAGGGGAATACGAGCAGTACTTC	CASSFGGRVGTGEYEQYF
TRBV30	NA	NA	TRBJ1-3	TGTGCCTGGAGTGGGAGCCTTTCCTCTGGAAACACCATATATTTT	CAWSGSLSSGNTIYF
TRBV9	NA	NA	TRBJ2-5	TGTGCCAGCAGCGACCTTGGACTGGAAGAGACCCAGTACTTC	CASSDLGLEETQYF